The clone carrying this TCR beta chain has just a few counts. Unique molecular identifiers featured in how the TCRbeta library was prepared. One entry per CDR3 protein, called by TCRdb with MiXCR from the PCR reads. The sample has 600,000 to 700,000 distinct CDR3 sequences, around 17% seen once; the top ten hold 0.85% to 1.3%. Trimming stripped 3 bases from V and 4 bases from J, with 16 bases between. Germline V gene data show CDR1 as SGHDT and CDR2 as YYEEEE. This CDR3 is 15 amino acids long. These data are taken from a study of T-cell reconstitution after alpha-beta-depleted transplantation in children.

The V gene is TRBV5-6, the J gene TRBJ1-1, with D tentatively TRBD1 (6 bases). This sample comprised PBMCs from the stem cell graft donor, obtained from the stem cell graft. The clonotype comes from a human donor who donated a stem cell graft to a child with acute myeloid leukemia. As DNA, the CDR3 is TGTGCCAGCAGCTCGACCCGGAAAGGGGGCACTGAAGCTTTCTTT. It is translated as CASSSTRKGGTEAFF.